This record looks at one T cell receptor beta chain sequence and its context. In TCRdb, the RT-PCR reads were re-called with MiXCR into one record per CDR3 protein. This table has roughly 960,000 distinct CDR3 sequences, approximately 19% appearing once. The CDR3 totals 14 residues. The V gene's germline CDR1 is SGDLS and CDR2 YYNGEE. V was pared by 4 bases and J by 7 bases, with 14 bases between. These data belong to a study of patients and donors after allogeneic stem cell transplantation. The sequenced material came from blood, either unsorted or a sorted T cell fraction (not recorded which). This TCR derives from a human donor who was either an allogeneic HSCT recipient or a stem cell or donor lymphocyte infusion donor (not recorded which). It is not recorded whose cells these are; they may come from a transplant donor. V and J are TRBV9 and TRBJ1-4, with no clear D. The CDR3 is CASSLGRAGEKLFF. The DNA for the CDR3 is TGTGCCAGCAGCCTTGGTCGGGCTGGTGAAAAACTGTTTTTT.